The T cell receptor beta chain under discussion was sequenced for a study of T cell repertoires in cytomegalovirus infection. At the level of the study: CMV infection together with matching HLA type was indicated by public TCR beta signatures. Study-wide points: Cumulative frequency (of public TCR beta family members) identified carriers of CMV plus the relevant HLA. Predominance within the ex vivo response was attributable to HLA-C-restricted CMV-specific TCR beta clonotypes.

TCRdb re-called the reads with MiXCR, one entry per CDR3 protein. The table records over 300,000 distinct CDR3 sequences, roughly 15% of them present only once. Many counts were recorded for this clonotype. Its target is not known. The V and J ends lost 6 bases and 10 bases, in that order; junction bases with no gene match: 5. The CDR3 has 14 amino acids. Germline V gene lookup returns CDR1 ENHRY and CDR2 SYGVKD. The V gene is TRBV10-3, the J gene TRBJ1-6; 11 bases align to TRBD1. Sequencing was carried out using PBMCs. The clonotype comes from a human donor in good health (CMV status not recorded). Some clones in this sample may be carry-over from other donors' samples. CDR3 in amino acids: CAISGTGGGSPLHF. In DNA form, the CDR3 reads TGTGCCATCAGCGGGACAGGGGGTGGCTCACCCCTCCACTTT.